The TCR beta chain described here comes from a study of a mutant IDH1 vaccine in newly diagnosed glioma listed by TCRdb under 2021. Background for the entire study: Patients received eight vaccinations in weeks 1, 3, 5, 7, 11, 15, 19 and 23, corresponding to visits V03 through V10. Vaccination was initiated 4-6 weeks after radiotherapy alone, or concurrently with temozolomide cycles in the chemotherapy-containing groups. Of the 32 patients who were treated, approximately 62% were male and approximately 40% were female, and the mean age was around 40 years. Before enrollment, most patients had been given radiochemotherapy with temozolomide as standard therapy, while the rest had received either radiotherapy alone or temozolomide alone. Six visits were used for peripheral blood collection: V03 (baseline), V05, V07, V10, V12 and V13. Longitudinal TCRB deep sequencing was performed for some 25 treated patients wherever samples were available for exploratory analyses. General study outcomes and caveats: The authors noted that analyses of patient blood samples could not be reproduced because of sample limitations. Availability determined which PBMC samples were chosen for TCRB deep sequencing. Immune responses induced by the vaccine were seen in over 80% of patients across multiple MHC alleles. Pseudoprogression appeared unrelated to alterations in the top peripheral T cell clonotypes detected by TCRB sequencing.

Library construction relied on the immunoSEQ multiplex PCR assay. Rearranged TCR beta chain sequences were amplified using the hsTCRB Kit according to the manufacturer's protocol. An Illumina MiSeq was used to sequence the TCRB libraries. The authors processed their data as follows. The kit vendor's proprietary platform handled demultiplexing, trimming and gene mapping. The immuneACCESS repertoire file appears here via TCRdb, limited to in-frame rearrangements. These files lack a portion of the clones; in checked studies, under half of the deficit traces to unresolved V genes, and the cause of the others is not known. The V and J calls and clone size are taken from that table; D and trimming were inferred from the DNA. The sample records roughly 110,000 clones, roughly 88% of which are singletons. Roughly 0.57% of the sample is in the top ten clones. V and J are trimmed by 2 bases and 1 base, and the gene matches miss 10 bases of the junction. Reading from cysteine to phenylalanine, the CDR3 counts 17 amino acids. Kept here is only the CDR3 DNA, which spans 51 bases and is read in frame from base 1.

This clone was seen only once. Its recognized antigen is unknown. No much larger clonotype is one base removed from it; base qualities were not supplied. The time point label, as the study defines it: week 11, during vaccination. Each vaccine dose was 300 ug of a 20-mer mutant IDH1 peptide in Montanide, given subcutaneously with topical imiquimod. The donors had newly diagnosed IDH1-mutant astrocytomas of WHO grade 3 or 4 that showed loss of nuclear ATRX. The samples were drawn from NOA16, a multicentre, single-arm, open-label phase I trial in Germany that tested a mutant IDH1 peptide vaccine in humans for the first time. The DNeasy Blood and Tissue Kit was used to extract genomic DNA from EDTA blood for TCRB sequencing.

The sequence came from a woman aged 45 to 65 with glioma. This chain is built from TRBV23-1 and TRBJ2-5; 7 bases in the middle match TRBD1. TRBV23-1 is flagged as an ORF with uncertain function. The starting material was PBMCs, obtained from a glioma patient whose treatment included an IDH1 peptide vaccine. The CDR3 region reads CASSQNPLTGAQETQYF. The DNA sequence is TGCGCCAGCAGTCAAAACCCCCTCACAGGGGCCCAAGAGACCCAGTACTTC.